These 30 T cell receptor beta chains share one sample of origin, sequenced in a study of regulatory T cells in long-lasting Graves disease. According to the study, TCR beta libraries were built with iRepertoire HTBI primers and CDR3-region Arm-PCR. Each CDR3 protein gets one entry after TCRdb re-called the multiplex PCR reads with MiXCR. This table holds more than 400,000 distinct CDR3 sequences, around 16% found once. Time point meaning: newly diagnosed GD, antithyroid drugs for less than 3 months. The TCR library was made from RNA extracted from PBMCs. The sample was also linked to a second study, of T cells in Graves' hyperthyroidism and ophthalmopathy.

Source: peripheral blood mononuclear cells (PBMCs), taken at new diagnosis, from a patient treated with antithyroid drugs. These receptors came from a middle-aged man with Graves disease.

With regard to this clonotype: This sequence may be a read error, since a much larger clone differs from it by one base. This chain joins TRBV30 and TRBJ2-2, with a tentative D call TRBD2 (5 bases). CDR3 size: 14 residues. The germline V gene has CDR1 GTSNPN and CDR2 SVGIG (reference sequence). The CDR3 reads CALALGTNTGELSF. CDR3 DNA sequence: TGTGCCCTGGCACTTGGAACGAACACCGGGGAGCTGTCTTTT.

The chain uses TRBV11-2 and TRBJ2-1; a possible D gene is TRBD2 (6 bases). Between the trimmed V and J ends, which lost 5 bases and 0 bases, there was a span of 14 bases. Germline assignment: CDR1 SGHAT and CDR2 FQNNGV. There are 16 residues in the CDR3. The CDR3: CASSPFRGSSYNEQFF. In DNA form, the CDR3 reads TGTGCCAGCAGCCCCTTTCGGGGGAGCTCCTACAATGAGCAGTTCTTC.

V usage is TRBV7-3 and J usage is TRBJ2-2; D is perhaps TRBD1 or TRBD2 (5 bases each). V was cut by 4 bases and J by 5 bases, with 14 bases left in between. CDR1 is SGHTA, CDR2 FQGTGA, per germline. The CDR3 is 15 amino acids. CDR3 amino acids: CASSSIGEGTGELFF. For the CDR3, the DNA is TGTGCCAGCAGCTCGATAGGAGAGGGGACCGGGGAGCTGTTTTTT.

This chain connects TRBV10-1 to TRBJ2-3, with D perhaps assigned TRBD1 or TRBD2 (5 bases each). V lost 0 bases, J lost 2 bases, and 15 bases lay in between. The CDR3 runs 17 residues. Germline assignment: CDR1 WNHNN and CDR2 SYGVQD (reference sequence). The CDR3 spells CASSESRVGASTDTQYF. The CDR3 DNA reads TGCGCCAGCAGTGAGTCGAGGGTAGGGGCCTCCACAGATACGCAGTATTTT.

This clonotype was found a few times. This CDR3 reads CASSQDGLAGANEQFF. The CDR3 coding sequence is TGTGCCAGCAGCCAAGATGGACTAGCGGGAGCCAATGAGCAGTTCTTC. The V and J genes are TRBV3-1 and TRBJ2-1, with 13 bases identical to TRBD2. The V gene end was trimmed by 0 bases and the J gene end by 6 bases; junction bases not matched to a gene: 2. Germline V lookup: CDR1 LGHDT, CDR2 YNNKEL (reference sequence). The CDR3 covers 16 residues.

This clonotype was seen repeatedly, ten times or more. The chain combines TRBV20-1 with TRBJ2-3; 10 bases map to TRBD2. Losses at the gene ends were 6 bases for V and 2 bases for J; bases not matched to a gene: 8. This CDR3 comprises 15 residues. Germline loops: CDR1 DFQATT, CDR2 SNEGSKA (reference sequence). CDR3 sequence reads: CSAIGLADHTDTQYF. The CDR3 region has the DNA TGCAGTGCAATTGGACTAGCGGACCACACAGATACGCAGTATTTT.

The table lists this clonotype with a few counts. The chain carries TRBV5-1 and TRBJ2-7; the D gene is possibly TRBD1 (6 bases). Trimming removed 1 base from V and 6 bases from J, with 17 bases in between. Looked up from germline, CDR1 is SGHRS and CDR2 is YFSETQ. This CDR3 is 15 amino acids long. The CDR3 loop reads CASSLRGTIIFEQYF. The DNA of the CDR3 is TGCGCCAGCAGCTTGAGGGGGACGATTATCTTCGAGCAGTACTTC.

This clonotype was observed at least ten times. The CDR3 region is CASGQGSYNEQFF. The CDR3, as DNA: TGTGCCAGCGGGCAGGGATCCTACAATGAGCAGTTCTTC. The J gene is TRBJ2-1, the V gene TRBV28, with D perhaps TRBD1 (5 bases). CDR1 and CDR2 from the germline V gene are MDHEN and SYDVKM. This CDR3 spans 13 amino acids. Trimming removed 8 bases at V and 1 base at J, with 9 bases between. Variable domain in full (rest from reference TRBV28 and TRBJ2-1): DVKVTQSSRYLVKRTGEKVFLECVQDMDHENMFWYRQDPGLGLRLIYFSYDVKMKEKGDIPEGYSVSREKKERFSLILESASTNQTSMYLCASGQGSYNEQFFGPGTRLTVL.

This clonotype was counted at least ten times. This CDR3 is CAWSVLAGTGIDTIYF. CDR3 coding DNA: TGTGCCTGGAGTGTACTGGCCGGGACAGGGATCGACACCATATATTTT. The chain carries TRBV30 and TRBJ1-3; 9 bases map to TRBD1. V dropped 0 bases and J dropped 8; count of bases not matched to a gene: 11. CDR1 is GTSNPN, CDR2 SVGIG, per germline (reference sequence). The CDR3 runs 16 residues. The whole variable domain, remainder taken from reference TRBV30 and TRBJ1-3, is SQTIHQWPATLVQPVGSPLSLECTVEGTSNPNLYWYRQAAGRGLQLLFYSVGIGQISSEVPQNLSASRPQDRQFILSSKKLLLSDSGFYLCAWSVLAGTGIDTIYFGEGSWLTVV.

This clonotype has a count of ten or more. The chain couples TRBV5-1 to TRBJ2-3; maybe TRBD1 (5 bases). Trimming shortened V by 6 bases and J by 5 bases, and 13 bases separated the two germline ends. CDR3 length equals 13 residues. Germline V CDR1 and CDR2: SGHRS, YFSETQ. The CDR3 is CASTPGYGDTQYF. The CDR3 nucleotides are TGCGCCAGCACTCCAGGGTACGGAGATACGCAGTATTTT.

This clonotype was observed at least ten times. As DNA, the CDR3 is TGTGCCAGCAGATACGGACTAGCGAATAATGAGCAGTTCTTC. This sequence encodes CASRYGLANNEQFF. This chain uses TRBV28 with TRBJ2-1, with 9 positions matching TRBD2. There are 14 residues in the CDR3. Germline V gene data show CDR1 as MDHEN and CDR2 as SYDVKM. The V segment lost 6 bases and the J segment 7 bases; nucleotides outside the gene matches: 7.

The chain recombines TRBV20-1 with TRBJ2-7; D possibly corresponds to TRBD2 (5 bases). The CDR3 has 14 amino acids. The V end lost 0 bases, the J end lost 5 bases, and 14 bases lay between the germline ends. Germline values: CDR1 DFQATT, CDR2 SNEGSKA (reference sequence). CDR3 region: CSARDFRERDEQYF. The CDR3, as DNA: TGCAGTGCTAGAGATTTTAGGGAGAGGGACGAGCAGTACTTC.

Regarding this clonotype: Possible read error: a much larger clone is one base away. The V gene is TRBV24-1, the J gene TRBJ1-2, with a weak D call TRBD1 (5 bases). CDR3 length: 15 residues. CDR1 KGHDR and CDR2 SFDVKD come from the germline V gene. The V gene lost 5 bases and the J gene lost 4 bases, with 16 bases spanning the gap. CDR3 loop: CATSGGPGRSYGYTF. CDR3 nucleotide sequence: TGTGCCACCAGTGGCGGTCCGGGACGTAGCTATGGCTACACCTTC.

A word on this clonotype: A much larger clone sits a single nucleotide away, making a read error possible. Without the conserved terminal phenylalanine or tryptophan, this CDR3 likely stems from a read error. V and J are TRBV11-2 and TRBJ1-1; the D is unclear. In germline, CDR1 is SGHAT, CDR2 FQNNGV. The CDR3 has 14 residues. Trimming pared 5 bases from V and 4 bases from J, leaving 14 bases between. CDR3 protein: CASSLTVGGTEAFL. DNA of the CDR3: TGTGCCAGCAGCCTAACAGTTGGCGGCACTGAAGCTTTCCTT.

The table lists this clonotype with a few counts. This rearrangement joins TRBV30 to TRBJ2-1; D might be TRBD2 (9 bases). CDR3 length: 17 residues. V lost 0 bases, J lost 6 bases, and 21 bases lay in between. Germline V CDR1 and CDR2: GTSNPN, SVGIG (reference sequence). CDR3 sequence: CAWSVMRLAGQVNEQFF. The CDR3 DNA reads as TGTGCCTGGAGTGTAATGCGGCTAGCGGGACAGGTCAATGAGCAGTTCTTC.

The chain is built from TRBV19 and TRBJ2-5; 10 positions agree with TRBD1. The CDR3 runs to 15 residues. V lost 6 bases to trimming and J lost 2 bases; unmatched junction nucleotides: 6. The V gene's germline CDR1 is LNHDA and CDR2 SQIVND (reference sequence). The CDR3 coding sequence is TGTGCCAGTAGCGCGACAGGGGGCCGACAAGAGACCCAGTACTTC. It specifies CASSATGGRQETQYF.

The chain couples TRBV6-2 or TRBV6-3 to TRBJ2-7; D is possibly TRBD1 or TRBD2 (5 bases each). In germline, CDR1 is MNHEY, CDR2 SVGEGT. The V gene lost 4 bases and the J gene lost 3 bases, with 19 bases spanning the gap. This CDR3 is built from 16 residues. Written as DNA, the CDR3 is TGTGCCAGCAGTTCCTCGAGGGGCCTAGCACTCTACGAGCAGTACTTC. Its protein product is CASSSSRGLALYEQYF.

This chain links TRBV12-3 or TRBV12-4 with TRBJ2-4; D may be TRBD2 (5 bases). The V end was cut by 6 bases, the J end by 1 base, with 16 bases between. The CDR3 runs to 16 residues. CDR3 sequence (DNA): TGTGCCAGCAGCCGCGGGCCATCGAGGGCCAAAAACATTCAGTACTTC. Protein: CASSRGPSRAKNIQYF.

This clonotype was detected ten times or more. The chain uses TRBV12-3 or TRBV12-4 and TRBJ2-1; TRBD1 matches at 8 bases. Trimming cost V 3 bases and J 2 bases; bases outside gene matches: 3. The CDR3 covers 15 residues. The CDR3 loop reads CASSFRQGTYNEQFF. Here the CDR3 DNA reads TGTGCCAGCAGTTTCCGACAGGGGACCTACAATGAGCAGTTCTTC.

The chain uses TRBV19 and TRBJ1-2; TRBD1 is a possible D gene (5 bases). CDR1 is LNHDA, CDR2 SQIVND, per germline (reference sequence). CDR3 length equals 11 residues. The germline V and J ends were trimmed by 7 bases and 7 bases, with 10 bases remaining between them. CDR3 DNA sequence: TGTGCCAGTATGAGGGGTTTTGGCTACACCTTC. It specifies CASMRGFGYTF.

This clonotype was observed at least ten times. The rearrangement links TRBV7-8 to TRBJ2-4; 8 bases are shared with TRBD1. There are 16 residues in the CDR3. Unmatched junction bases numbered 6, after V lost 5 bases and J lost 0 bases. CDR1 and CDR2 from the germline V gene are SGHVS and FQNEAQ. CDR3 sequence reads: CASSRTGQGAKNIQYF. CDR3 nucleotides: TGTGCCAGCAGCCGAACCGGACAGGGAGCCAAAAACATTCAGTACTTC.

This clonotype was counted at least ten times. V gene TRBV20-1 combines with J gene TRBJ1-5; no definite D call. Looked up from germline, CDR1 is DFQATT and CDR2 is SNEGSKA (reference sequence). CDR3 length: 14 residues. Trimming shortened V by 5 bases and J by 4 bases, and 15 bases separated the two germline ends. CDR3 loop: CSAHPGIVNQPQHF. In DNA, the CDR3 is TGCAGTGCTCACCCGGGAATTGTGAATCAGCCCCAGCATTTT.

This clonotype has only a few counts. This chain links TRBV9 with TRBJ2-1, with 9 bases matching TRBD2. After removal of 3 bases from V and 7 bases from J, the junction contained 14 bases not matched to a gene. The germline CDR1 and CDR2 sequences are SGDLS and YYNGEE. This CDR3 region has 17 residues. CDR3 bases: TGTGCCAGCAGCGGGGTGGCGGGAGGGCTCCCGGGGAATGAGCAGTTCTTC. Amino acids: CASSGVAGGLPGNEQFF.

The chain links TRBV30 to TRBJ2-7; tentative D call: TRBD1 (6 bases). The germline V and J ends were trimmed by 1 base and 5 bases, with 9 bases remaining between them. CDR1 GTSNPN and CDR2 SVGIG come from the germline V gene (reference sequence). This CDR3 is 12 amino acids long. The CDR3 DNA follows: TGTGCCTGGAGTGAACAGGGTCACGAGCAGTACTTC. Its protein product is CAWSEQGHEQYF. The complete variable domain, with remaining parts taken from reference TRBV30 and TRBJ2-7, reads SQTIHQWPATLVQPVGSPLSLECTVEGTSNPNLYWYRQAAGRGLQLLFYSVGIGQISSEVPQNLSASRPQDRQFILSSKKLLLSDSGFYLCAWSEQGHEQYFGPGTRLTVT.

The chain couples TRBV4-1 to TRBJ2-7; D remains unclear. Germline values: CDR1 MGHRA, CDR2 YSYEKL. This CDR3 is built from 16 residues. Trimming shortened V by 1 base and J by 0 bases, and 13 bases separated the two germline ends. CDR3 DNA: TGCGCCAGCAGCCAAGGTGTACCCCAGTTCTCCTACGAGCAGTACTTC. This sequence encodes CASSQGVPQFSYEQYF.

The sample holds a few counts of this clonotype. CDR3 protein: CATSDKDRSTDTQYF. The DNA for the CDR3 is TGTGCCACCAGTGACAAAGACAGAAGCACAGATACGCAGTATTTT. V is TRBV24-1 and J is TRBJ2-3; D may be TRBD1 (5 bases). The CDR3 is 15 amino acids. The ends were cut back, 4 bases at V and 0 bases at J, with 10 bases in the middle. CDR1 and CDR2 from the germline V gene are KGHDR and SFDVKD.

The chain employs TRBV20-1 and TRBJ2-7, with 8 positions matching TRBD2. Losses at the gene ends were 6 bases for V and 2 bases for J; bases not matched to a gene: 12. Germline V gives CDR1 DFQATT, CDR2 SNEGSKA (reference sequence). This CDR3 is built from 15 residues. The CDR3 loop is CSAAGGMWGAYEQYF. DNA for the CDR3: TGCAGTGCGGCGGGAGGTATGTGGGGGGCCTACGAGCAGTACTTC.

This clonotype occurred many times. This chain links TRBV18 with TRBJ2-7, with D perhaps TRBD2 (5 bases). With 0 bases removed from V and 2 bases from J, the gap between germline ends came to 8 bases. The CDR3 totals 14 residues. Germline V gene lookup returns CDR1 KGHSH and CDR2 LQKENI. The CDR3, as DNA: TGTGCCAGCTCACCACCGCCTAGCACCTACGAGCAGTACTTC. This codes for CASSPPPSTYEQYF.

This chain uses TRBV6-1 with TRBJ1-2; the match to TRBD1 covers 8 bases. Germline values: CDR1 MNHNS, CDR2 SASEGT. The CDR3 runs 13 residues. The ends lost 7 bases at V and 7 bases at J; junction bases unmatched: 8. The CDR3 loop is CASNESGGRGYTF. The CDR3 DNA sequence: TGTGCCAGCAATGAGTCAGGGGGCCGTGGCTACACCTTC.

The chain uses TRBV20-1 and TRBJ1-1; D is perhaps TRBD1 (5 bases). With 6 bases removed from V and 0 bases from J, the gap between germline ends came to 14 bases. This CDR3 comprises 14 residues. Germline CDR1 reads DFQATT; CDR2 reads SNEGSKA (reference sequence). DNA for the CDR3: TGCAGTGCAGCCCCGGGGGGTGTGAACACTGAAGCTTTCTTT. Its translation is CSAAPGGVNTEAFF.